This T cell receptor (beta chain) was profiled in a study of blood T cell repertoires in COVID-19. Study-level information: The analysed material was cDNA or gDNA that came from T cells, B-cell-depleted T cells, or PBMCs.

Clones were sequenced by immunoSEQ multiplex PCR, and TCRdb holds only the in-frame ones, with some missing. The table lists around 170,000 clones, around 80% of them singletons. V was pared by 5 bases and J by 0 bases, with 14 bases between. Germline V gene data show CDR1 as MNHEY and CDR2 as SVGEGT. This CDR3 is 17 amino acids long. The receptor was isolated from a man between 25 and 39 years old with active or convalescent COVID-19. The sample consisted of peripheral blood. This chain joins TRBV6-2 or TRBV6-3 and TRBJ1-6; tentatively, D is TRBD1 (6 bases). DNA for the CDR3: TGTGCCAGCAGTCTTCGGACAGCGAGCTCCTATAATTCACCCCTCCACTTT. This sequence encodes CASSLRTASSYNSPLHF.